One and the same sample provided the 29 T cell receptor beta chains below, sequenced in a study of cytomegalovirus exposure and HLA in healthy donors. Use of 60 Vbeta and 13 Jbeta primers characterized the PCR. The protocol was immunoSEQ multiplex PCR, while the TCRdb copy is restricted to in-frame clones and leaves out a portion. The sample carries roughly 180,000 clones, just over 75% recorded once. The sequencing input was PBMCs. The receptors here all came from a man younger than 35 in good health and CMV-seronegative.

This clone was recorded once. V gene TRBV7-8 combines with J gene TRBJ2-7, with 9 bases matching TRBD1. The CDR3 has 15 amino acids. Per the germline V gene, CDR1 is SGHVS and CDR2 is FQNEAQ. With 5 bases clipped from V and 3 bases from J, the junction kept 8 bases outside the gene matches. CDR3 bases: TGTGCCAGCAGCCGGACCCGGGACAGGGTCTACGAGCAGTACTTC. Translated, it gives CASSRTRDRVYEQYF. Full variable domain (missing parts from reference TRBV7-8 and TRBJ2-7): GAGVSQSPRYKVAKRGQDVALRCDPISGHVSLFWYQQALGQGPEFLTYFQNEAQLDKSGLPSDRFFAERPEGSVSTLKIQRTQQEDSAVYLCASSRTRDRVYEQYFGPGTRLTVT.

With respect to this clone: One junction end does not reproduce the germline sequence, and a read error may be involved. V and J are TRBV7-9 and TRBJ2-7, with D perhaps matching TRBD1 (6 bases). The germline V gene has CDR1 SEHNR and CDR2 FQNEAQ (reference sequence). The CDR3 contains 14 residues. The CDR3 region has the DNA TGTTCCAGCAGCTTCCAGGACAGACCCTACGAGCAGTACTTC. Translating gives CSSSFQDRPYEQYF.

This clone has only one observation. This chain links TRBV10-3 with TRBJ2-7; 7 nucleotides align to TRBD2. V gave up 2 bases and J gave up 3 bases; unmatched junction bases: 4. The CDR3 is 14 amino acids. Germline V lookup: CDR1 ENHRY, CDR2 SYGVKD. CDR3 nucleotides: TGTGCCATCAGTGAGAATGGGGGGGGCTACGAGCAGTACTTC. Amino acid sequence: CAISENGGGYEQYF.

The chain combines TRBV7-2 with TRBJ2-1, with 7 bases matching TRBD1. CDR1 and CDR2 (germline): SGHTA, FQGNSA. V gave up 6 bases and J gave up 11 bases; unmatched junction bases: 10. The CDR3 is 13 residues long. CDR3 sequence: CASRLVGTEKQFF. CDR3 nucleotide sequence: TGTGCCAGCAGGCTGGTCGGGACAGAGAAGCAGTTCTTC.

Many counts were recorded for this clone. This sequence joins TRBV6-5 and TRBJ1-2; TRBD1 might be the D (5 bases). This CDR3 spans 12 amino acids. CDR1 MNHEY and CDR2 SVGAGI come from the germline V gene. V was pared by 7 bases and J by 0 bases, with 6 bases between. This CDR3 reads CASKDTNYGYTF. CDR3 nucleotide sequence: TGTGCCAGCAAGGACACTAACTATGGCTACACCTTC.

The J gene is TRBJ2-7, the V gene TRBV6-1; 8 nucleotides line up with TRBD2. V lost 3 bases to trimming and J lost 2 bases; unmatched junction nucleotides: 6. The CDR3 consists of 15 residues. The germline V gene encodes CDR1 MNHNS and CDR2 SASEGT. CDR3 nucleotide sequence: TGTGCCAGCAGTGATGGTCTAGCGGGCCCCTACGAGCAGTACTTC. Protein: CASSDGLAGPYEQYF.

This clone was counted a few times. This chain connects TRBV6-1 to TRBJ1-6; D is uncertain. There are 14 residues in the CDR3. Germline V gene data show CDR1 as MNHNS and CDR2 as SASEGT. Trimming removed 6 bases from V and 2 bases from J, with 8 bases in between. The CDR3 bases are TGTGCCAGCAGGTCCGGGACCTATAATTCACCCCTCCACTTT. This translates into CASRSGTYNSPLHF.

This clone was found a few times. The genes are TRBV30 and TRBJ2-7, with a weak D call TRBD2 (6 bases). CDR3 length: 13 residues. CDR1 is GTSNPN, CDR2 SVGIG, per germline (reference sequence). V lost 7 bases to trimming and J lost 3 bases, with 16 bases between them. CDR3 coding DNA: TGTGCCTACTCACGGGGGATGGGCTACGAGCAGTACTTC. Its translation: CAYSRGMGYEQYF.

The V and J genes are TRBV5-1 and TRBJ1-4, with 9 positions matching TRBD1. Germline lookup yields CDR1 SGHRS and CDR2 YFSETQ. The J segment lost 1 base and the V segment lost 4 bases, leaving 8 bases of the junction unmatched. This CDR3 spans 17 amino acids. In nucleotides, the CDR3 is TGCGCCAGCAGCCCCAGACCGACAGGGGGAACTAATGAAAAACTGTTTTTT. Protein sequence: CASSPRPTGGTNEKLFF.

CDR3 protein: CASSTGIRSPLHF. In DNA form, the CDR3 reads TGTGCCAGCAGTACAGGGATTCGCTCACCCCTCCACTTT. The V call is TRBV6-1, the J call TRBJ1-6; D might be TRBD1 (6 bases). The ends were cut back, 5 bases at V and 10 bases at J, with 12 bases in the middle. Germline V gene sequence: CDR1 MNHNS, CDR2 SASEGT. CDR3 length: 13 residues.

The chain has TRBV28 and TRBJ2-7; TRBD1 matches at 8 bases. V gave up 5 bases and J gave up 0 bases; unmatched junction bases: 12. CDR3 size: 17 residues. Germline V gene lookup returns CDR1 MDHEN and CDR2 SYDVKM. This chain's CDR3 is CASSGGQGTRPSYEQYF. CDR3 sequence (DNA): TGTGCCAGCAGTGGAGGACAGGGAACAAGGCCCTCCTACGAGCAGTACTTC.

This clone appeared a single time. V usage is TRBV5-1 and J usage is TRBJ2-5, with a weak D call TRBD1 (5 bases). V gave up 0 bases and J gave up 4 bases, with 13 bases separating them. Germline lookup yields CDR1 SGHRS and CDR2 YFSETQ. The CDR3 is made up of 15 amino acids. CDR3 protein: CASSLAGRASETQYF. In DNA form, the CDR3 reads TGCGCCAGCAGCTTGGCGGGCAGGGCGTCAGAGACCCAGTACTTC.

The CDR3 protein is CAGQGLSSGAGNEQFF. CDR3 DNA: TGTGCCGGACAGGGACTTTCTAGCGGAGCGGGGAATGAGCAGTTCTTC. The chain links TRBV7-9 to TRBJ2-1, with D perhaps matching TRBD1 (8 bases). Germline CDR1 SEHNR, CDR2 FQNEAQ (reference sequence). V dropped 11 bases and J dropped 7 bases, with 27 bases sitting between them. There are 16 residues in the CDR3.

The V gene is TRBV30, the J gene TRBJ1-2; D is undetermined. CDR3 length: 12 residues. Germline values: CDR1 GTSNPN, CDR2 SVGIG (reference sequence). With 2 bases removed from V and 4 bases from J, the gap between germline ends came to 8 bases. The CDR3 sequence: CAWSSLVYGYTF. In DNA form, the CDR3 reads TGTGCCTGGAGTTCGTTAGTCTATGGCTACACCTTC.

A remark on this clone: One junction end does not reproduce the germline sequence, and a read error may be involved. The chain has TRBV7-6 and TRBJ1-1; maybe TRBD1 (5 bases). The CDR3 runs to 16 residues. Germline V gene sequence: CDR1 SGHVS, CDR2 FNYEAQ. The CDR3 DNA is TGTGCCAGCAGCTTAGGGCCTGGGGCCTGGCATAGGGTTGATTCGTTT. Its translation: CASSLGPGAWHRVDSF.

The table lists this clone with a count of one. CDR3 in DNA: TGTGCCAGTAGTATGGACAGGGGGCTTCGAGGGGAGACCCAGTACTTC. Its translation: CASSMDRGLRGETQYF. The V call is TRBV19, the J call TRBJ2-5; TRBD1 matches at 11 bases. The CDR3 is 16 residues long. Germline CDR1 LNHDA, CDR2 SQIVND (reference sequence). The V and J ends lost 3 bases and 5 bases, in that order; junction bases with no gene match: 8.

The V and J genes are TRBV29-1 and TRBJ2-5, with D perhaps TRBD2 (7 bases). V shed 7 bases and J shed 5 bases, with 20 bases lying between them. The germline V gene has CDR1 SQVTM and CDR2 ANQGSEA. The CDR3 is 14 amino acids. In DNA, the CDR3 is TGCAGCGGTGGGGGGGCTGGGGGAGCTGAGACCCAGTACTTC. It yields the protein CSGGGAGGAETQYF.

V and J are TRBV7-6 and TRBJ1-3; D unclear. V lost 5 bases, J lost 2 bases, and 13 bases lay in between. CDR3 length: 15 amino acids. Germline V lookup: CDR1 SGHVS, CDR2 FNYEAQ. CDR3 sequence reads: CASSPSEVAGNTIYF. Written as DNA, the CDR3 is TGTGCCAGCAGCCCGTCGGAGGTTGCTGGAAACACCATATATTTT.

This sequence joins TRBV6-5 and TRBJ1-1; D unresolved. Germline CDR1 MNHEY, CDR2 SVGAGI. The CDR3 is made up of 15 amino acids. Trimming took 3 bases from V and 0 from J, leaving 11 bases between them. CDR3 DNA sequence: TGTGCCAGCAGTTATACTCCATACCTGAACACTGAAGCTTTCTTT. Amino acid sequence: CASSYTPYLNTEAFF.

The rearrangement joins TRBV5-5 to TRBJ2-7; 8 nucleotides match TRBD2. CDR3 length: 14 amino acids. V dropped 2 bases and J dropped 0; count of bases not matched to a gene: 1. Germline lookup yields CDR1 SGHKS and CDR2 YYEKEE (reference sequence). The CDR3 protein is CASSFLAGSYEQYF. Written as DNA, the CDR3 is TGTGCCAGCAGCTTTCTAGCGGGCTCCTACGAGCAGTACTTC.

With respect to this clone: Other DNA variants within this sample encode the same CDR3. The CDR3 DNA reads TGTGCCAGCAGTGAAGCGTTGAGCGGGAGTTATGTGGATACGCAGTATTTT. Translation gives CASSEALSGSYVDTQYF. This chain connects TRBV6-1 to TRBJ2-3; 8 bases are a match to TRBD2. CDR3 length equals 17 residues. J lost 6 bases, V lost 0 bases, and 11 bases had no gene match. Germline assignment: CDR1 MNHNS and CDR2 SASEGT.

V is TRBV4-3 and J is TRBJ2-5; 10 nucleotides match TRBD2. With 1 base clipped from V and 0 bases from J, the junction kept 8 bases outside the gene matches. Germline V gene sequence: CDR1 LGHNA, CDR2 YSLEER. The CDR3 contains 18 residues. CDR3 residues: CASSQGHGTSAYQETQYF. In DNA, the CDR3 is TGCGCCAGCAGCCAAGGTCACGGGACTAGCGCTTACCAAGAGACCCAGTACTTC.

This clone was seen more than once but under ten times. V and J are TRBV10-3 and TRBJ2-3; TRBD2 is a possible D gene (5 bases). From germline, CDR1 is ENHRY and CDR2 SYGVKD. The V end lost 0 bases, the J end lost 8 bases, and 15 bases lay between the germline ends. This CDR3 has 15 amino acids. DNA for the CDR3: TGTGCCATCAGTGAGTCCGGAGTGGCGGGCAGTACGCAGTATTTT. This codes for CAISESGVAGSTQYF.

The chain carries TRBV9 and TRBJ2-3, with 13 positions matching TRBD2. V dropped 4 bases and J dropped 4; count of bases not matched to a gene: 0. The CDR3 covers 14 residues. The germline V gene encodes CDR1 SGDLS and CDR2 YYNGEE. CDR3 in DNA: TGTGCCAGCAGCACTAGCGGGAGGGCAGATACGCAGTATTTT. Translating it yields CASSTSGRADTQYF.

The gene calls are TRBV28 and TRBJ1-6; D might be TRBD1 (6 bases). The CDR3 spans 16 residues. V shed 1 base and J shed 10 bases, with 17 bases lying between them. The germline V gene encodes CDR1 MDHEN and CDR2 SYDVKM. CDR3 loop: CASSLSPTGYTSPLHF. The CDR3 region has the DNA TGTGCCAGCAGTTTATCCCCCACAGGGTACACCTCACCCCTCCACTTT. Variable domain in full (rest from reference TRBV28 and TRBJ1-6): DVKVTQSSRYLVKRTGEKVFLECVQDMDHENMFWYRQDPGLGLRLIYFSYDVKMKEKGDIPEGYSVSREKKERFSLILESASTNQTSMYLCASSLSPTGYTSPLHFGNGTRLTVT.

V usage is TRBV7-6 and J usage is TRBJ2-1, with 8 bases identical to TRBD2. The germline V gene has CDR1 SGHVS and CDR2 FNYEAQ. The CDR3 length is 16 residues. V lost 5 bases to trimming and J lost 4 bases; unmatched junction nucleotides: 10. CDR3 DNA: TGTGCCAGCAGCCCCACCCAGCGGGGGCCGTACAATGAGCAGTTCTTC. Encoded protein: CASSPTQRGPYNEQFF.

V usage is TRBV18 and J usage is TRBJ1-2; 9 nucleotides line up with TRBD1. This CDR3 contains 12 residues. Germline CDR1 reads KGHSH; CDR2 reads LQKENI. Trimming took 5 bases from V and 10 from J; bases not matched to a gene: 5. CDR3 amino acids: CASSAGQGDYTF. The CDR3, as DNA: TGTGCCAGCTCAGCGGGACAGGGAGACTACACCTTC.

This CDR3 reads CASSVERGGEIGDRGPYEQYF. CDR3 coding DNA: TGTGCCAGCAGCGTAGAGAGAGGAGGGGAGATTGGAGACAGGGGCCCCTACGAGCAGTACTTC. This rearrangement joins TRBV9 to TRBJ2-7; 8 nucleotides match TRBD1. The CDR3 contains 21 residues. Germline CDR1 SGDLS, CDR2 YYNGEE. V lost 0 bases to trimming and J lost 2 bases; unmatched junction nucleotides: 22.

The CDR3 sequence is CASSQKTGTQETQYF. CDR3 coding DNA: TGTGCCAGCAGCCAAAAAACAGGGACCCAAGAGACCCAGTACTTC. J is TRBJ2-5 and V is TRBV4-2; possible D gene TRBD1, 6 bases. The CDR3 is 15 residues long. V lost 2 bases, J lost 1 base, and 11 bases lay in between. Looked up from germline, CDR1 is LGHNA and CDR2 is YNFKEQ.